The TCR beta chain under discussion was sequenced for a study of T cell repertoires in cytomegalovirus infection. Whole-study context: In public TCR beta signatures, there were indications of both CMV infection and matching HLA type.

Trimming took off 7 bases at V and 0 bases at J, with 8 bases between the two ends. The germline V gene has CDR1 SGHRS and CDR2 YFSETQ. The CDR3 has 14 amino acids. TCRdb passed the reads through MiXCR, listing each CDR3 protein once. The sample carries under 500,000 distinct CDR3 sequences, about 39% recorded once. For this clonotype: Its target is unknown.

The source material was cultured PBMCs, sampled from culture after CMV antigen stimulation. This TCR was recovered from a human donor in good health (CMV status not recorded). Some clones in this sample may be carry-over from other donors' samples. The J gene is TRBJ2-6, the V gene TRBV5-1; unclear D gene. The CDR3 sequence: CASGKSSGANVLTF. The CDR3 DNA reads TGCGCCAGCGGCAAGAGCTCTGGGGCCAACGTCCTGACTTTC. Supplemented by reference TRBV5-1 and TRBJ2-6, the full variable domain reads KAGVTQTPRYLIKTRGQQVTLSCSPISGHRSVSWYQQTPGQGLQFLFEYFSETQRNKGNFPGRFSGRQFSNSRSEMNVSTLELGDSALYLCASGKSSGANVLTFGAGSRLTVL.